The 5 T cell receptor beta chains reported below all come from one sample, sequenced in a study of follicular helper T cells after annual influenza vaccination. Time point here: 2014-2015 season, pre-vaccination. Sequenced by immunoSEQ multiplex PCR; TCRdb stores in-frame clones only, minus some. There are about 15,000 clones in the sample; around 80% occur only once, and roughly 0.45% lies in the top ten. Sequences were derived from CXCR5- memory CD4+ T cells sorted from blood, sampled on the day of influenza vaccination. The receptors derive from an adult who received the influenza vaccine.

This chain uses TRBV5-1 with TRBJ1-2; 8 bases agree with TRBD1. V gave up 3 bases and J gave up 0 bases; unmatched junction bases: 7. The CDR3 spans 16 residues. CDR1 is SGHRS and CDR2 is YFSETQ in the germline V gene. Here the CDR3 DNA reads TGCGCCAGCAGCTCGGGACAGGCGAAAGCTAACTATGGCTACACCTTC. It codes for CASSSGQAKANYGYTF.

V is TRBV7-9 and J is TRBJ1-6; D call uncertain. V lost 7 bases and J lost 6, with 16 bases in between. Germline V CDR1 and CDR2: SEHNR, FQNEAQ (reference sequence). This CDR3 is 15 amino acids long. The CDR3 nucleotides are TGTGCCAGCAATAGGGCAGGTCGAGGTAATTCACCCCTCCACTTT. Translation: CASNRAGRGNSPLHF.

The V call is TRBV6-5, the J call TRBJ1-5; 9 bases are a match to TRBD1. The V gene's germline CDR1 is MNHEY and CDR2 SVGAGI. J was trimmed by 7 bases and V by 6 bases; bases with no gene match: 4. The CDR3 loop spans 13 amino acids. The CDR3 nucleotides read TGTGCCAGCAGGCCACAGGGGGCCCAGCCCCAGCATTTT. Translating gives CASRPQGAQPQHF.

The chain links TRBV4-3 to TRBJ1-5, with D maybe TRBD1 (5 bases). The V end was cut by 0 bases, the J end by 5 bases, with 11 bases between. This CDR3 is 15 amino acids long. In germline, CDR1 is LGHNA, CDR2 YSLEER. The CDR3 reads CASSQERGAYQPQHF. DNA for the CDR3: TGCGCCAGCAGCCAAGAGAGAGGGGCGTATCAGCCCCAGCATTTT.

V usage is TRBV7-9 and J usage is TRBJ2-5; weak D call: TRBD2 (6 bases). Per the germline V gene, CDR1 is SEHNR and CDR2 is FQNEAQ (reference sequence). V gave up 8 bases and J gave up 5 bases, with 15 bases separating them. CDR3 length: 13 residues. As DNA, the CDR3 is TGTGCCAGCGGCATGTTGCTAGCGGAGACCCAGTACTTC. As protein: CASGMLLAETQYF.